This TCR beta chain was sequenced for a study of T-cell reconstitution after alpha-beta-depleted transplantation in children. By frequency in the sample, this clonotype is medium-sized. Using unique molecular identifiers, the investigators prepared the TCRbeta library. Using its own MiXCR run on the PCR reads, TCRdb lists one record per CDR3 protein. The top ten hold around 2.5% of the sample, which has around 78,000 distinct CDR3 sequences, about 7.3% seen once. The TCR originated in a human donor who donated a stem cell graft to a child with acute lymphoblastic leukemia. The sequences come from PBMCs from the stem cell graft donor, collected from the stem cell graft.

The chain's CDR3 is CASSPQDRNTEAFF. CDR3 DNA sequence: TGTGCCAGCAGTCCCCAGGACAGGAACACTGAAGCTTTCTTT. The chain links TRBV6-1 to TRBJ1-1; tentatively, D is TRBD1 (6 bases). Trimming removed 5 bases at V and 1 base at J, with 11 bases between. Looked up from germline, CDR1 is MNHNS and CDR2 is SASEGT. The CDR3 sequence is 14 residues long.